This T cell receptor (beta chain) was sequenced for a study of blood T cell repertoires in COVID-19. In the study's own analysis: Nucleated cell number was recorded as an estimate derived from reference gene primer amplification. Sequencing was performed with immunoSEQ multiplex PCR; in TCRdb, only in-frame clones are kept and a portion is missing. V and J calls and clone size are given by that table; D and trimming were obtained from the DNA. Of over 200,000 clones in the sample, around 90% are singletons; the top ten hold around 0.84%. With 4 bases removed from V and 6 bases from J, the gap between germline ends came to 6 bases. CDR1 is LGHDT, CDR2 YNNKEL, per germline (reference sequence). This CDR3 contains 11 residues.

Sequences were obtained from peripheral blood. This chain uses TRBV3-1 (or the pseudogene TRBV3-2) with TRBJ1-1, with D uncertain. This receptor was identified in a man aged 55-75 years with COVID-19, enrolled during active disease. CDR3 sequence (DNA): TGTGCCAGCAGCCGAGGCGCTGAAGCTTTCTTT. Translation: CASSRGAEAFF.